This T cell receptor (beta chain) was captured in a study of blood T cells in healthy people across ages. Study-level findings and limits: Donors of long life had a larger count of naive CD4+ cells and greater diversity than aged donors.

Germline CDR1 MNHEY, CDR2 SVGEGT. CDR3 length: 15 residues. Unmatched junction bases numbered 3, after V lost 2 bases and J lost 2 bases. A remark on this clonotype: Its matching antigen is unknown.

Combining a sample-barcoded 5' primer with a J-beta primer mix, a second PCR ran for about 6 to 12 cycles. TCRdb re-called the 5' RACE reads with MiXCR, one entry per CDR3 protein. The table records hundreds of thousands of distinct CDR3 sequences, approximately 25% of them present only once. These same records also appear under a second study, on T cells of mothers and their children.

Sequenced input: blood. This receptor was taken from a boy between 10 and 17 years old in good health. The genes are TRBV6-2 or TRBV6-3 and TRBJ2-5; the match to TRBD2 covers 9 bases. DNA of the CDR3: TGTGCCAGCAGTTACACGGGACTAGCTCAAGAGACCCAGTACTTC. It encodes CASSYTGLAQETQYF.